Below, 30 T cell receptor beta chains from the same sample are listed, as sequenced in a study of blood T cell repertoires in COVID-19. The protocol was immunoSEQ multiplex PCR, while the TCRdb copy is restricted to in-frame clones and leaves out a portion. The sample carries about half a million clones, 70% to 90% recorded once. Sequencing was performed on peripheral blood. The receptors come from a human donor in a cohort sampled during active COVID-19.

The chain links TRBV5-1 to TRBJ2-7; possible D gene TRBD2, 6 bases. Germline CDR1 SGHRS, CDR2 YFSETQ. The CDR3 consists of 14 residues. Deletions cut 3 bases from V and 1 base from J, with 11 bases between. CDR3 in DNA: TGCGCCAGCAGCTCCCATAGCGGATCCTACGAGCAGTACTTC. Protein product: CASSSHSGSYEQYF.

The rearrangement links TRBV30 to TRBJ1-5; the D is unclear. The CDR3 totals 13 residues. CDR1 is GTSNPN, CDR2 SVGIG, per germline (reference sequence). V was trimmed by 2 bases and J by 3 bases, leaving 8 bases between them. The CDR3 nucleotides are TGTGCCTGGAGTACTAATTTCAATCAGCCCCAGCATTTT. Its protein product is CAWSTNFNQPQHF.

The gene calls are TRBV3-1 (or the pseudogene TRBV3-2) and TRBJ2-6, with 7 bases fitting TRBD1. CDR3 length: 19 amino acids. The germline gives CDR1 LGHDT, CDR2 YNNKEL (reference sequence). Trimming cost V 4 bases and J 0 bases; bases outside gene matches: 12. The CDR3 nucleotides read TGTGCCAGCAGCCCGTTTGCAGGGGGATTTTTCTCTGGGGCCAACGTCCTGACTTTC. Translation gives CASSPFAGGFFSGANVLTF.

The V and J genes are TRBV19 and TRBJ1-1, with 8 bases lining up with TRBD1. The CDR3 is 15 residues long. CDR1 is LNHDA, CDR2 SQIVND, per germline (reference sequence). V trimming: 2 bases; J trimming: 0 bases; junction bases outside the gene matches: 2. In nucleotides, the CDR3 is TGTGCCAGTAGTATACCGGACAGGGTGAACACTGAAGCTTTCTTT. Protein sequence: CASSIPDRVNTEAFF.

J is TRBJ2-7 and V is TRBV10-3; D not resolved. Trimming removed 1 base at V and 6 bases at J, with 13 bases between. Germline CDR1 ENHRY, CDR2 SYGVKD. This CDR3 contains 14 residues. CDR3 sequence reads: CAISELSGLGEQYF. CDR3 nucleotides: TGTGCCATCAGTGAGTTATCTGGGCTGGGCGAGCAGTACTTC.

This clone is a singleton in its sample. The CDR3 nucleotides read TGCGCCAGCAGCCAAAGTCTACAGGTAAACTATGGCTACACCTTC. It encodes CASSQSLQVNYGYTF. This sequence joins TRBV4-1 and TRBJ1-2, with D perhaps TRBD1 (5 bases). Germline assignment: CDR1 MGHRA and CDR2 YSYEKL. The CDR3 length is 15 residues. V was clipped by 2 bases and J by 2 bases, with 12 bases between them.

The gene calls are TRBV19 and TRBJ1-2; D gene unclear. CDR3 length: 16 amino acids. CDR1 is LNHDA and CDR2 is SQIVND in the germline V gene (reference sequence). Trimming shortened V by 6 bases and J by 3 bases, and 20 bases separated the two germline ends. The CDR3 nucleotides read TGTGCCAGTAGACCCGTTTCGGGGTCGTCGGACTATGGCTACACCTTC. It codes for CASRPVSGSSDYGYTF.

The J gene is TRBJ2-2, the V gene TRBV6-1; TRBD2 matches 15 bases. The germline V gene has CDR1 MNHNS and CDR2 SASEGT. V lost 2 bases to trimming and J lost 6 bases; unmatched junction nucleotides: 4. The CDR3 runs to 17 residues. CDR3 loop: CASSESRTSGRAGELFF. In nucleotides, the CDR3 is TGTGCCAGCAGTGAATCTCGGACTAGCGGGAGGGCCGGGGAGCTGTTTTTT.

As concerns this clone: Other DNA sequences of this sample code for an identical CDR3. V and J are TRBV18 and TRBJ2-7; TRBD1 matches 10 bases. This CDR3 is built from 14 residues. V lost 2 bases, J lost 2 bases, and 0 bases stayed unmatched. The germline gives CDR1 KGHSH, CDR2 LQKENI. In DNA form, the CDR3 reads TGTGCCAGCTCACCAGGGACAGGGGCCTACGAGCAGTACTTC. Encoded protein: CASSPGTGAYEQYF.

The V and J genes are TRBV7-2 and TRBJ2-5, with 8 bases that match TRBD2. Trimming at V came to 1 base and at J to 5 bases, leaving 6 bases not matched to a gene. Germline assignment: CDR1 SGHTA and CDR2 FQGNSA. This CDR3 has 15 amino acids. CDR3 coding DNA: TGTGCCAGCAGCTTAGTAGCGGGATCATGGGAGACCCAGTACTTC. Its translation: CASSLVAGSWETQYF.

This clone turned up a few times. The chain uses TRBV6-1 and TRBJ2-5; 8 bases are shared with TRBD2. Germline assignment: CDR1 MNHNS and CDR2 SASEGT. The CDR3 is made up of 17 amino acids. V lost 4 bases, J lost 5 bases, and 15 bases stayed unmatched. This chain's CDR3 is CASSGGVSGSGSETQYF. For the CDR3, the DNA is TGTGCCAGCAGTGGTGGTGTAAGCGGGAGTGGCAGTGAGACCCAGTACTTC.

J is TRBJ1-1 and V is TRBV7-2; the D gene is possibly TRBD1 (6 bases). In germline, CDR1 is SGHTA, CDR2 FQGNSA. V was shortened by 5 bases and J by 0 bases, with 7 bases between the two germline ends. The CDR3 has 13 amino acids. CDR3 DNA: TGTGCCAGCAGCCGACAGGTGAACACTGAAGCTTTCTTT. It is translated as CASSRQVNTEAFF.

The chain uses TRBV30 and TRBJ2-7; tentatively, D is TRBD1 (5 bases). Germline lookup yields CDR1 GTSNPN and CDR2 SVGIG (reference sequence). V was trimmed by 5 bases and J by 8 bases, leaving 19 bases between them. The CDR3 loop spans 13 amino acids. CDR3: CAWGAGLIPQQYF. In DNA, the CDR3 is TGTGCCTGGGGGGCAGGGCTGATACCCCAGCAGTACTTC.

The rearrangement uses TRBV30 and TRBJ1-2; no definite D call. V shed 0 bases and J shed 0 bases, with 5 bases lying between them. The CDR3 has 13 residues. Germline V CDR1 and CDR2: GTSNPN, SVGIG (reference sequence). CDR3 protein: CAWSVSPNYGYTF. The DNA of the CDR3 is TGTGCCTGGAGTGTAAGCCCTAACTATGGCTACACCTTC.

The rearrangement links TRBV7-9 to TRBJ1-2; D may be TRBD1 (6 bases). The germline V and J ends were trimmed by 2 bases and 6 bases, with 19 bases remaining between them. The CDR3 is 16 amino acids. Germline V CDR1 and CDR2: SEHNR, FQNEAQ (reference sequence). The CDR3 reads CASSLYGLGGADGYTF. The DNA for the CDR3 is TGTGCCAGCAGCTTATATGGCCTCGGGGGGGCCGATGGCTACACCTTC.

This rearrangement joins TRBV11-3 to TRBJ2-3; perhaps TRBD1 as D (6 bases). CDR3 size: 17 residues. Germline V gene sequence: CDR1 SGHNT, CDR2 YENEEA. Trimming took off 4 bases at V and 2 bases at J, with 19 bases between the two ends. In nucleotides, the CDR3 is TGTGCCAGCAGCTCCGGTCAGGGGCAGGGTGCCACAGATACGCAGTATTTT. Translation: CASSSGQGQGATDTQYF.

The rearrangement links TRBV3-1 (or the pseudogene TRBV3-2) to TRBJ1-2; the D gene is possibly TRBD1 (5 bases). The V gene lost 5 bases and the J gene lost 4 bases, with 17 bases spanning the gap. This CDR3 region has 15 residues. CDR1 is LGHDT, CDR2 YNNKEL, per germline (reference sequence). Here the CDR3 DNA reads TGTGCCAGCAGCTCACTCTCTCAGGGACTCTATGGCTACACCTTC. Amino acid sequence: CASSSLSQGLYGYTF.

V and J are TRBV12-3 or TRBV12-4 and TRBJ2-3; the D gene is possibly TRBD2 (7 bases). Trimming shortened V by 5 bases and J by 4 bases, and 10 bases separated the two germline ends. CDR3 length: 13 amino acids. The CDR3 nucleotides read TGTGCCAGCAGTGGAGGGGGGGCAGATACGCAGTATTTT. Its protein product is CASSGGGADTQYF.

This clone was seen more than once but under ten times. The chain uses TRBV12-3 or TRBV12-4 and TRBJ1-2, with D possibly being TRBD1 (6 bases). This CDR3 comprises 13 residues. The V end was cut by 2 bases, the J end by 8 bases, with 12 bases between. Here the CDR3 reads CASSLTGILGYTF. The CDR3 DNA is TGTGCCAGCAGTTTAACAGGGATACTAGGCTACACCTTC.

The rearrangement uses TRBV5-6 and TRBJ1-2; 7 nucleotides align to TRBD1. In germline, CDR1 is SGHDT, CDR2 YYEEEE. Germline trimming cut 0 bases from V and 2 bases from J; bases unmatched to any gene: 4. The CDR3 has 15 residues. The CDR3 DNA sequence: TGTGCCAGCAGCTTGGTATCAGGGGGGAACTATGGCTACACCTTC. Translated, it gives CASSLVSGGNYGYTF.

The rearrangement uses TRBV19 and TRBJ2-1; 8 positions agree with TRBD2. Trimming cost V 6 bases and J 9 bases; bases outside gene matches: 13. The CDR3 extends over 15 amino acids. CDR1 and CDR2 from the germline V gene are LNHDA and SQIVND (reference sequence). CDR3 residues: CASRSAGVREGEQFF. CDR3 nucleotides: TGTGCCAGTAGATCAGCGGGAGTTAGGGAGGGTGAGCAGTTCTTC. The complete variable domain, with remaining parts taken from reference TRBV19 and TRBJ2-1, reads DGGITQSPKYLFRKEGQNVTLSCEQNLNHDAMYWYRQDPGQGLRLIYYSQIVNDFQKGDIAEGYSVSREKKESFPLTVTSAQKNPTAFYLCASRSAGVREGEQFFGPGTRLTVL.

The chain links TRBV2 to TRBJ1-5, with a possible D match to TRBD1 (5 bases). Germline values: CDR1 SNHLY, CDR2 FYNNEI. Trimming left V 6 bases short and J 6 bases short, with 9 bases between. The CDR3 is 12 residues long. CDR3 coding DNA: TGTGCCAGCAGATTCGACAGTCAGCCCCAGCATTTT. Amino acid sequence: CASRFDSQPQHF. The full variable domain, in which reference TRBV2 and TRBJ1-5 provide the parts outside the CDR3, is EPEVTQTPSHQVTQMGQEVILRCVPISNHLYFYWYRQILGQKVEFLVSFYNNEISEKSEIFDDQFSVERPDGSNFTLKIRSTKLEDSAMYFCASRFDSQPQHFGDGTRLSIL.

The chain employs TRBV3-1 (or the pseudogene TRBV3-2) and TRBJ2-5; TRBD2 agrees at 12 bases. Germline-derived CDR1 and CDR2 are LGHDT and YNNKEL (reference sequence). The CDR3 loop spans 14 amino acids. The trim removed 4 bases at V and 4 bases at J, leaving 1 base unmatched. CDR3 DNA sequence: TGTGCCAGCAGCCGGGGACTAGCGGGAGAGACCCAGTACTTC. It translates to CASSRGLAGETQYF.

This clone appeared many times. The chain recombines TRBV6-2 or TRBV6-3 with TRBJ2-1; 8 positions match TRBD2. Trimming cost V 6 bases and J 2 bases; bases outside gene matches: 9. This CDR3 spans 16 amino acids. Germline V gene lookup returns CDR1 MNHEY and CDR2 SVGEGT. The CDR3 nucleotides are TGTGCCAGCAGCCCGAGGTATAGCGGGGCCTACAATGAGCAGTTCTTC. Its translation: CASSPRYSGAYNEQFF.

V gene TRBV5-8 combines with J gene TRBJ2-3, with D possibly matching TRBD1 (5 bases). V lost 4 bases to trimming and J lost 2 bases, with 14 bases between them. This CDR3 contains 15 residues. CDR1 is SGHTS and CDR2 is YDEGEE in the germline V gene. CDR3 protein: CASSSRVPSTDTQYF. In nucleotides, the CDR3 is TGTGCCAGCAGCAGCAGGGTCCCGTCCACAGATACGCAGTATTTT.

For this clone: Other nucleotide sequences in the sample specify the same CDR3. V usage is TRBV6-5 and J usage is TRBJ2-7, with D unresolved. CDR1 is MNHEY and CDR2 is SVGAGI in the germline V gene. Trimming left V 0 bases short and J 0 bases short, with 9 bases between. CDR3 length: 15 residues. CDR3 sequence: CASSYSTDSSYEQYF. CDR3 in DNA: TGTGCCAGCAGTTACTCTACAGATAGCTCCTACGAGCAGTACTTC.

A few counts support this clone. The rearrangement links TRBV6-5 to TRBJ1-3; 9 bases are shared with TRBD1. Germline V CDR1 and CDR2: MNHEY, SVGAGI. V was pared by 6 bases and J by 4 bases, with 4 bases of the junction left unmatched. This CDR3 comprises 14 residues. The CDR3 protein is CASRPQGAGNTIYF. The CDR3 coding sequence is TGTGCCAGCAGACCACAGGGGGCGGGAAACACCATATATTTT.

The chain carries TRBV10-1 and TRBJ2-3; TRBD2 aligns across 7 bases. The CDR3 is 15 amino acids. J gave up 6 bases and V 5 bases, and 11 bases lay outside the gene matches. Per germline, CDR1 WNHNN and CDR2 SYGVQD (reference sequence). The CDR3 is CASSFLAEPPDTQYF. Here the CDR3 DNA reads TGCGCCAGCAGTTTCCTAGCGGAACCCCCGGATACGCAGTATTTT.

The chain combines TRBV19 with TRBJ2-2; tentative D call: TRBD2 (5 bases). The CDR3 covers 15 residues. Germline V gene data show CDR1 as LNHDA and CDR2 as SQIVND (reference sequence). The V end lost 1 base, the J end lost 4 bases, and 10 bases lay between the germline ends. The CDR3 nucleotides are TGTGCCAGTAGTATAGGAGGGAGTGCCACCGGGGAGCTGTTTTTT. It translates to CASSIGGSATGELFF.

The J gene is TRBJ2-7, the V gene TRBV4-1; D not resolved. Deletions cut 2 bases from V and 1 base from J, with 9 bases between. The CDR3 spans 14 residues. CDR1 MGHRA and CDR2 YSYEKL come from the germline V gene. CDR3 coding DNA: TGCGCCAGCAGCCAATTGGGCACGTCCTACGAGCAGTACTTC. As protein: CASSQLGTSYEQYF.